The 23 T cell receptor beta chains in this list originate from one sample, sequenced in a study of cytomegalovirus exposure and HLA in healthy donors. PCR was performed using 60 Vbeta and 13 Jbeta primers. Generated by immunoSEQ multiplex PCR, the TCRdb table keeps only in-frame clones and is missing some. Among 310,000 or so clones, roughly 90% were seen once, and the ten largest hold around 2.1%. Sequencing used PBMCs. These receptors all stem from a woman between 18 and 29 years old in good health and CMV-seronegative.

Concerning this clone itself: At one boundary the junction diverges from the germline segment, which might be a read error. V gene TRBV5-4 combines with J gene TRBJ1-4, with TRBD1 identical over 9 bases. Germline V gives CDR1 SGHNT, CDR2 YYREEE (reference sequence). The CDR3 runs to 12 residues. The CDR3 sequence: CASSSYGDRAVF. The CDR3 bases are TGTGCCAGCAGCTCGTACGGGGACAGGGCGGTTTTT.

CDR3 in DNA: TGTGCCAGTAGTATAGGGACAGCGAGCTATGGCTACACCTTC. Translating it yields CASSIGTASYGYTF. The chain combines TRBV19 with TRBJ1-2, with D tentatively TRBD1 (6 bases). This CDR3 is built from 14 residues. The ends were cut back, 1 base at V and 4 bases at J, with 10 bases in the middle. Germline assignment: CDR1 LNHDA and CDR2 SQIVND (reference sequence).

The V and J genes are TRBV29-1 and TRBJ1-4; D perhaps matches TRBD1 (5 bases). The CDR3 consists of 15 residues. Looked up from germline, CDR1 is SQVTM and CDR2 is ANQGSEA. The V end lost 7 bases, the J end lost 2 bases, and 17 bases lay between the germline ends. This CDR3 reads CSAEEGRGTNEKLFF. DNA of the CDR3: TGCAGCGCGGAAGAGGGGAGAGGGACTAATGAAAAACTGTTTTTT.

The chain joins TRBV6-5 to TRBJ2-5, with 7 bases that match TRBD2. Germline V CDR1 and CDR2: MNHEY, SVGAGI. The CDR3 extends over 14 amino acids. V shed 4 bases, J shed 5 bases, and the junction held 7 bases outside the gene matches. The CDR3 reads CASSSGLLAETQYF. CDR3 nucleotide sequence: TGTGCCAGCAGTTCGGGACTACTGGCGGAGACCCAGTACTTC.

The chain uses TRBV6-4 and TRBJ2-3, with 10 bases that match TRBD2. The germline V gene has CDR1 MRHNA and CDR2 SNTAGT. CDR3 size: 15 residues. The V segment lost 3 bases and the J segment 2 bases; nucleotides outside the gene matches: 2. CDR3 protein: CASSELAGDTDTQYF. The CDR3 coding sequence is TGTGCCAGCAGTGAGCTAGCGGGGGACACAGATACGCAGTATTTT.

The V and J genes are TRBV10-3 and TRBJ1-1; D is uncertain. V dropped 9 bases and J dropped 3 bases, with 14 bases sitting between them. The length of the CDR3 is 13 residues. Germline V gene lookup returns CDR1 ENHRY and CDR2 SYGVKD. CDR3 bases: TGTGCCATAAGTCCCACCGGGGACACTGAAGCTTTCTTT. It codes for CAISPTGDTEAFF.

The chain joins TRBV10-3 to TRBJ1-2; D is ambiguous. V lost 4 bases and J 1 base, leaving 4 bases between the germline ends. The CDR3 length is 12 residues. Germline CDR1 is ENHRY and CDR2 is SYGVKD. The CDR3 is CAISVFNYGYTF. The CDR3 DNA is TGTGCCATCAGTGTCTTTAACTATGGCTACACCTTC.

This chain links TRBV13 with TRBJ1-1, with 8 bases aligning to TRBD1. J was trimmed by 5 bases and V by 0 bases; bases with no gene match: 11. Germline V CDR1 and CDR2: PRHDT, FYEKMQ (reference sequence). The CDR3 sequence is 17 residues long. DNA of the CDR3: TGTGCCAGCAGCTTAGGAATACTTGGACAGGGTGAGACTGAAGCTTTCTTT. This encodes CASSLGILGQGETEAFF.

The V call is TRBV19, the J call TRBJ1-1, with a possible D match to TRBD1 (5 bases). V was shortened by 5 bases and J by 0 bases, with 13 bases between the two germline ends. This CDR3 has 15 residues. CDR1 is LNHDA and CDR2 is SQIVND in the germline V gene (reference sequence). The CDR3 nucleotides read TGTGCCAGTAGTCTGGGACTACGTATGAACACTGAAGCTTTCTTT. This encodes CASSLGLRMNTEAFF.

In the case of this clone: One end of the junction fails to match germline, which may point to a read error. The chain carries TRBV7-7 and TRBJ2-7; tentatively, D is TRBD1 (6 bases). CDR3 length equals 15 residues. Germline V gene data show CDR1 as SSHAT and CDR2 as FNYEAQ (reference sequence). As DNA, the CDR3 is TGTGCTAGCAGCTTATATACAGGGCTAGGCCACGAGCAGTACTTC. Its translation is CASSLYTGLGHEQYF. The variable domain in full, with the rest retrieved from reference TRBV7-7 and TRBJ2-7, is GAGVSQSPRYKVTKRGQDVTLRCDPISSHATLYWYQQALGQGPEFLTYFNYEAQPDKSGLPSDRFSAERPEGSISTLTIQRTEQRDSAMYRCASSLYTGLGHEQYFGPGTRLTVT.

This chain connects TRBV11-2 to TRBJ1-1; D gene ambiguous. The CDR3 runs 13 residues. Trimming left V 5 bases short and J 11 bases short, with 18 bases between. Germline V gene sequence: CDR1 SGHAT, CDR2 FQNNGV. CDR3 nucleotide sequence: TGTGCCAGCAGCCGTACCTCGGACTACCCGGCTTTCTTT. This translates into CASSRTSDYPAFF.

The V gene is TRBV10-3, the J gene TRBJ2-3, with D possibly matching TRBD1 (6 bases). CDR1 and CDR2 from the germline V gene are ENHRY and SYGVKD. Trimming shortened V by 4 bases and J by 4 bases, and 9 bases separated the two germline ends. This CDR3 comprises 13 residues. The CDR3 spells CAISVAGADTQYF. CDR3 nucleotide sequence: TGTGCCATCAGTGTGGCAGGGGCAGATACGCAGTATTTT.

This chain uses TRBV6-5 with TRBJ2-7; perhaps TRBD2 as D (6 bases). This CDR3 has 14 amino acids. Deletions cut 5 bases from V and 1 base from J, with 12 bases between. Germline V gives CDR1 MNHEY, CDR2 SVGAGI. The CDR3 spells CASSRDFRSYEQYF. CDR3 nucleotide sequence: TGTGCCAGCAGTCGGGACTTTCGGTCCTACGAGCAGTACTTC.

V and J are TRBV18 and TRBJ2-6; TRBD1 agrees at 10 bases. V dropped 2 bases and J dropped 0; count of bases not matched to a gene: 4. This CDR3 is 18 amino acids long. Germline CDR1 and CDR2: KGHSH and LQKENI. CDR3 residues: CASSPWDRGNSGANVLTF. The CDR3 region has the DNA TGTGCCAGCTCACCATGGGACAGGGGAAACTCTGGGGCCAACGTCCTGACTTTC.

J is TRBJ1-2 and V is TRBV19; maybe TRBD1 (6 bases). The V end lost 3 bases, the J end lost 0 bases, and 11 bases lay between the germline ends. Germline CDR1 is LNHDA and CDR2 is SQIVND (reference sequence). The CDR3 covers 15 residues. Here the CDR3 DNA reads TGTGCCAGTAGTATGGGCCCAGGGGCTAACTATGGCTACACCTTC. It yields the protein CASSMGPGANYGYTF.

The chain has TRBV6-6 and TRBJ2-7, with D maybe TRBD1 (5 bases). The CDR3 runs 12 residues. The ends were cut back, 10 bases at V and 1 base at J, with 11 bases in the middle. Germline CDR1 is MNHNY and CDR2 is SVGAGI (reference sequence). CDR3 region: CATADSSYEQYF. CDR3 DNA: TGTGCCACCGCAGACAGTTCCTACGAGCAGTACTTC.

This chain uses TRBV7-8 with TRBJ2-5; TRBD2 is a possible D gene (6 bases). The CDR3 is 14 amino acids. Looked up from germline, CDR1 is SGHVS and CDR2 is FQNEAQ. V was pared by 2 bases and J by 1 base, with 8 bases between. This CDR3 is CASSLLRGQETQYF. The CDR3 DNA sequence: TGTGCCAGCAGCTTATTGCGGGGCCAAGAGACCCAGTACTTC. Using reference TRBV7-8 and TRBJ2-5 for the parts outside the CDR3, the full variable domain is GAGVSQSPRYKVAKRGQDVALRCDPISGHVSLFWYQQALGQGPEFLTYFQNEAQLDKSGLPSDRFFAERPEGSVSTLKIQRTQQEDSAVYLCASSLLRGQETQYFGPGTRLLVL.

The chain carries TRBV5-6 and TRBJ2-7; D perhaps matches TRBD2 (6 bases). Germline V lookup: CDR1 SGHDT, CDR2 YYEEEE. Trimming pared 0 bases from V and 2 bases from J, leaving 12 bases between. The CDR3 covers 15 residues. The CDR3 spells CASSLASGRAYEQYF. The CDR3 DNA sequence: TGTGCCAGCAGCTTGGCTTCCGGGAGAGCCTACGAGCAGTACTTC.

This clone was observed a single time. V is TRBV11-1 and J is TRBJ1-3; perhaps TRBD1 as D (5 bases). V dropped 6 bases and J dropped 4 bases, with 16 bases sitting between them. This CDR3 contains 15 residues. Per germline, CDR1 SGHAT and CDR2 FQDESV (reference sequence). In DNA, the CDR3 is TGTGCCAGCAGTTGGGACTCACGAATCGGAAACACCATATATTTT. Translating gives CASSWDSRIGNTIYF. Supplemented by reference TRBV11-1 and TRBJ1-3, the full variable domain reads EAEVAQSPRYKITEKSQAVAFWCDPISGHATLYWYRQILGQGPELLVQFQDESVVDDSQLPKDRFSAERLKGVDSTLKIQPAELGDSAMYLCASSWDSRIGNTIYFGEGSWLTVV.

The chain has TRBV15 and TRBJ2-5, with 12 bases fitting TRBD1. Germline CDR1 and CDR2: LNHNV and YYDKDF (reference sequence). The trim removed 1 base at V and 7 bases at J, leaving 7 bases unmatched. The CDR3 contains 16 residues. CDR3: CATSRVSGQGAVTQYF. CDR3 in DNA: TGTGCCACCAGCAGAGTATCGGGACAGGGGGCTGTGACCCAGTACTTC. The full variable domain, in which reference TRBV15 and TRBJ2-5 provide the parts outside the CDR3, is DAMVIQNPRYQVTQFGKPVTLSCSQTLNHNVMYWYQQKSSQAPKLLFHYYDKDFNNEADTPDNFQSRRPNTSFCFLDIRSPGLGDTAMYLCATSRVSGQGAVTQYFGPGTRLLVL.

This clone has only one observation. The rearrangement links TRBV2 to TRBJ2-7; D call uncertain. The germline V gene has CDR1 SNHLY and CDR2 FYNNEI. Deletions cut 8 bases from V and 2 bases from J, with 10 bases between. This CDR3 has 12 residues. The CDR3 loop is CASLFRTYEQYF. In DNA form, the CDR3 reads TGTGCCAGCCTATTTCGTACCTACGAGCAGTACTTC. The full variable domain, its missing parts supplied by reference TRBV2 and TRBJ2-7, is EPEVTQTPSHQVTQMGQEVILRCVPISNHLYFYWYRQILGQKVEFLVSFYNNEISEKSEIFDDQFSVERPDGSNFTLKIRSTKLEDSAMYFCASLFRTYEQYFGPGTRLTVT.

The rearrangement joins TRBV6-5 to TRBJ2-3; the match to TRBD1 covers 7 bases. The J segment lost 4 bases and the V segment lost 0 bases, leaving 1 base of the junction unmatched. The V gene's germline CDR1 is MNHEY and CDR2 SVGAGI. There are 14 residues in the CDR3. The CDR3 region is CASSYSQGADTQYF. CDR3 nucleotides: TGTGCCAGCAGTTACTCCCAGGGGGCAGATACGCAGTATTTT.

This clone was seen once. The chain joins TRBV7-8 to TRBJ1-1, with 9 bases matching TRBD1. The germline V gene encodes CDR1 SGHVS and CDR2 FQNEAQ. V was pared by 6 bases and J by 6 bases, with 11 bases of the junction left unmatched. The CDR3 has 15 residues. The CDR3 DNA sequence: TGTGCCAGCAGTGAAGACAGGGGGGTGGGGGCTGAAGCTTTCTTT. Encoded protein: CASSEDRGVGAEAFF.